The following is a TCR beta chain sequence with its context. TCRdb independently ran MiXCR on the RT-PCR reads; one entry per CDR3 protein. Of hundreds of thousands of distinct CDR3 sequences in the sample, 14% are singletons; the top ten hold about 3.9%. The J segment lost 4 bases and the V segment lost 8 bases, leaving 8 bases of the junction unmatched. Per germline, CDR1 WSHSY and CDR2 SAAADI. This CDR3 is 13 amino acids long. This chain uses TRBV10-2 with TRBJ2-7; 7 bases fit TRBD2. The TCR sequence derives from a female donor in good health, serving as a healthy control. The sequenced material came from memory CD4+ T cells from blood. The chain's CDR3 is CASRREAEYEQYF. CDR3 DNA sequence: TGCGCCAGCCGACGGGAGGCGGAATACGAGCAGTACTTC.